What follows is one T cell receptor beta chain and its context. Its specificity is not known. cDNA serving as the sequencing template came from extracted, reverse transcribed RNA. Repertoires were generated with immunoSEQ multiplex PCR, while TCRdb's copy carries only in-frame clones and drops some. The sample lists 140,000 to 150,000 clones, 45% to 60% occurring once. The data derive from a study of CD8+ T cells in alopecia areata. Study at large: A 6-month period off drug followed tofacitinib, which lasted 6 to 18 months.

Broader study findings: One nonresponder makes the tie between baseline CD8+ expansion and response uncertain.

The treatment is: oral pan-JAK inhibitor, 5-10 mg twice daily. Collected material from alopecia areata patients comprised lesional scalp punch biopsies and peripheral blood. The receptor's source is a human donor with alopecia areata. The material sequenced was CD8+ T cells sorted from blood, taken at week 4, from a patient treated with tofacitinib.

The CDR3 is CASSGISGDRGQYEQYF. The CDR3 DNA sequence: TGTGCCAGCAGTGGAATATCTGGGGACAGGGGGCAATACGAGCAGTACTTC. This chain connects TRBV25-1 to TRBJ2-7; TRBD1 matches 12 bases. This CDR3 region has 17 residues. CDR1 MGHDK and CDR2 SYGVNS come from the germline V gene. J gave up 4 bases and V 4 bases, and 11 bases lay outside the gene matches.